One sample yielded the 2 T cell receptor beta chains listed below, sequenced in a study of technical replicates of blood from a handful of donors. The data were produced by immunoSEQ multiplex PCR, yet TCRdb's version contains in-frame clones alone and is incomplete. The sample includes some 77,000 clones, around 94% of them seen just once. Sequencing was performed on T cells isolated from PBMCs. These receptors were taken from a human donor in good health.

The V and J genes are TRBV27 and TRBJ2-5, with D maybe TRBD2 (7 bases). Between the trimmed V and J ends, which lost 5 bases and 5 bases, there was a span of 21 bases. Germline V CDR1 and CDR2: MNHEY, SMNVEV (reference sequence). The length of the CDR3 is 16 residues. In nucleotides, the CDR3 is TGTGCCAGCAGTCCCTTCTTGGGGGGGCGAGGGGAGACCCAGTACTTC. The encoded protein is CASSPFLGGRGETQYF.

The V gene is TRBV7-6, the J gene TRBJ2-7; no firm D call. The CDR3 has 14 residues. Germline lookup yields CDR1 SGHVS and CDR2 FNYEAQ. Trimming pared 1 base from V and 4 bases from J, leaving 11 bases between. DNA of the CDR3: TGTGCCAGCAGCTTAGATAGTATAGAGTACGAGCAGTACTTC. Protein sequence: CASSLDSIEYEQYF.